This TCR beta chain was captured in a study of neurological immune-mediated disorders. Study outcomes and limitations: Private repertoires in all groups were suggested by the finding that expanded clones across subjects shared no CDR3 amino acid sequences. Levels of TCR clonal expansion peaked in HTLV-1-associated myelopathy and reached their lowest in multiple sclerosis, under those of healthy controls.

Sorted libraries were derived from more than 900,000 CD4+ or CD8+ T cells. Each CDR3 protein is one row after TCRdb ran MiXCR on the 5' RACE reads. The table lists 15,000 to 20,000 distinct CDR3 sequences, roughly 15% of them singletons, with around 7.6% in the top ten. The CDR3 totals 14 residues. V lost 6 bases to trimming and J lost 2 bases; unmatched junction nucleotides: 9. Germline V gene sequence: CDR1 DFQATT, CDR2 SNEGSKA (reference sequence). This clonotype was counted ten times or more. Its cognate antigen is unknown. The V gene is TRBV20-1, the J gene TRBJ2-7; 8 bases are shared with TRBD1. Sequences were obtained from CD4+ T cells from blood. This sequence was found in a woman aged 60-75 years with HTLV-1-associated myelopathy (HAM/TSP). CDR3 residues: CSASQDRATYEQYF. CDR3 DNA: TGCAGTGCCTCCCAGGACAGGGCCACCTACGAGCAGTACTTC.